This TCR beta chain emerged from a study of T cells expressing NK-cell markers. Across the whole study: Source material for TCR beta repertoires consisted of sorted CD3+CD56+NKG2C+, CD3+CD56+NKG2C- and CD3+CD56-NKG2C+ T cells. Study outcomes and limitations: The same clonotypes also predominated in the CD3+CD56-NKG2C+ fraction of four donors. Whether expanded NKG2C+ T cell clones recognized HCMV stayed uncertain.

There are 15 residues in the CDR3. The V gene's germline CDR1 is MNHEY and CDR2 SMNVEV (reference sequence). TCRdb reprocessed the 5' RACE reads and keeps a single row for each CDR3 protein, giving no DNA. The table lists about 160,000 distinct CDR3 sequences. As concerns this clonotype: Its antigen remains unknown.

The chain has TRBV27 and TRBJ2-1; TCRdb calls TRBD1, which cannot be checked without DNA. The sequenced sample was blood T cells: a sorted CD56 or NKG2C T cell subset, CD4+ or CD8+ T cells, or bulk PBMC T cells (not recorded which). The clonotype originates from a man aged 18 to 69 in good health. The CDR3 reads CASSSGHPLVDEQFF.